Shown below are 5 T cell receptor beta chains from a single sample sequenced in a study of T-cell memory formation after mild COVID-19. Each CDR3 protein gets one entry after TCRdb re-called the 5' RACE reads with MiXCR. The sample lists a few hundred thousand distinct CDR3 sequences, 20% to 25% occurring once. Sample: PBMCs or a T cell subset sorted from them (not recorded which). The source of these receptors is a man aged 18 to 29 who had mild COVID-19 (a few samples of this study predate the infection). Cell type and time point are not known.

The gene calls are TRBV6-5 and TRBJ2-2; 9 positions match TRBD1. This CDR3 is 17 amino acids long. The ends lost 5 bases at V and 5 bases at J; junction bases unmatched: 12. In germline, CDR1 is MNHEY, CDR2 SVGAGI. The CDR3 bases are TGTGCCAGCAGTGCCTATTCCGGGACAGGGAAAACCGGGGAGCTGTTTTTT. It encodes CASSAYSGTGKTGELFF.

This rearrangement joins TRBV12-3 or TRBV12-4 to TRBJ1-2; no clear D. The CDR3 length is 12 residues. The V gene lost 3 bases and the J gene lost 8 bases, with 10 bases spanning the gap. In DNA, the CDR3 is TGTGCCAGCAGTTTGAGGGTTGGAGGCTACACCTTC. Translating gives CASSLRVGGYTF.

The chain is built from TRBV5-4 and TRBJ2-3, with TRBD2 matching over 9 bases. Germline CDR1 and CDR2: SGHNT and YYREEE (reference sequence). J gave up 2 bases and V 3 bases, and 7 bases lay outside the gene matches. CDR3 length: 16 amino acids. CDR3 sequence (DNA): TGTGCCAGCAGCTACGCGGGGGGGCGAGTCACAGATACGCAGTATTTT. Protein sequence: CASSYAGGRVTDTQYF.

This clonotype has a handful of counts. This chain joins TRBV7-2 and TRBJ2-3; 8 bases agree with TRBD2. Trimming at V came to 6 bases and at J to 3 bases, leaving 5 bases not matched to a gene. CDR1 and CDR2 from the germline V gene are SGHTA and FQGNSA. The CDR3 has 14 residues. In DNA form, the CDR3 reads TGTGCCAGCAGATCGACTAGCGCGACAGATACGCAGTATTTT. It codes for CASRSTSATDTQYF. The variable domain in full, completed from reference TRBV7-2 and TRBJ2-3, reads GAGVSQSPSNKVTEKGKDVELRCDPISGHTALYWYRQSLGQGLEFLIYFQGNSAPDKSGLPSDRFSAERTGGSVSTLTIQRTQQEDSAVYLCASRSTSATDTQYFGPGTRLTVL.

This clonotype was seen more than once but under ten times. The chain uses TRBV20-1 and TRBJ1-4, with D maybe TRBD1 (6 bases). Trimming took off 2 bases at V and 11 bases at J, with 15 bases between the two ends. Germline V gene data show CDR1 as DFQATT and CDR2 as SNEGSKA (reference sequence). The CDR3 spans 13 residues. DNA of the CDR3: TGCAGTGCTAGATTGGGGGCAAAGGATAAACTGTTTTTT. It specifies CSARLGAKDKLFF.